This paragraph reports one T cell receptor (beta chain). Its antigen is currently unknown. The data originate from a study of blood T cells in healthy people across ages. For the second PCR, which ran for 7 to 11 cycles, a sample-barcoded 5' primer and a J-beta primer mix were used. TCRdb recomputed calls from the 5' RACE reads with MiXCR, one row per CDR3 protein. The sample lists about 400,000 distinct CDR3 sequences, roughly half seen once, with 51% in the top ten. V trimming: 1 base; J trimming: 5 bases; junction bases outside the gene matches: 4. The CDR3 covers 14 residues. From germline, CDR1 is SGHDT and CDR2 YYEEEE. General study points: Measured against age, TCR beta diversity per million T cells decreased in a roughly linear manner.

The sample providers were healthy Caucasian people from Russia, aged about 6 to 90. The receptor's source is a man in his sixties in good health. The chain uses TRBV5-6 and TRBJ2-7; TRBD1 matches 9 bases. The sample was blood. In nucleotides, the CDR3 is TGTGCCAGCAGCTTGCGACAGGGGGGCAACGAGCAGTACTTC. Translation: CASSLRQGGNEQYF.